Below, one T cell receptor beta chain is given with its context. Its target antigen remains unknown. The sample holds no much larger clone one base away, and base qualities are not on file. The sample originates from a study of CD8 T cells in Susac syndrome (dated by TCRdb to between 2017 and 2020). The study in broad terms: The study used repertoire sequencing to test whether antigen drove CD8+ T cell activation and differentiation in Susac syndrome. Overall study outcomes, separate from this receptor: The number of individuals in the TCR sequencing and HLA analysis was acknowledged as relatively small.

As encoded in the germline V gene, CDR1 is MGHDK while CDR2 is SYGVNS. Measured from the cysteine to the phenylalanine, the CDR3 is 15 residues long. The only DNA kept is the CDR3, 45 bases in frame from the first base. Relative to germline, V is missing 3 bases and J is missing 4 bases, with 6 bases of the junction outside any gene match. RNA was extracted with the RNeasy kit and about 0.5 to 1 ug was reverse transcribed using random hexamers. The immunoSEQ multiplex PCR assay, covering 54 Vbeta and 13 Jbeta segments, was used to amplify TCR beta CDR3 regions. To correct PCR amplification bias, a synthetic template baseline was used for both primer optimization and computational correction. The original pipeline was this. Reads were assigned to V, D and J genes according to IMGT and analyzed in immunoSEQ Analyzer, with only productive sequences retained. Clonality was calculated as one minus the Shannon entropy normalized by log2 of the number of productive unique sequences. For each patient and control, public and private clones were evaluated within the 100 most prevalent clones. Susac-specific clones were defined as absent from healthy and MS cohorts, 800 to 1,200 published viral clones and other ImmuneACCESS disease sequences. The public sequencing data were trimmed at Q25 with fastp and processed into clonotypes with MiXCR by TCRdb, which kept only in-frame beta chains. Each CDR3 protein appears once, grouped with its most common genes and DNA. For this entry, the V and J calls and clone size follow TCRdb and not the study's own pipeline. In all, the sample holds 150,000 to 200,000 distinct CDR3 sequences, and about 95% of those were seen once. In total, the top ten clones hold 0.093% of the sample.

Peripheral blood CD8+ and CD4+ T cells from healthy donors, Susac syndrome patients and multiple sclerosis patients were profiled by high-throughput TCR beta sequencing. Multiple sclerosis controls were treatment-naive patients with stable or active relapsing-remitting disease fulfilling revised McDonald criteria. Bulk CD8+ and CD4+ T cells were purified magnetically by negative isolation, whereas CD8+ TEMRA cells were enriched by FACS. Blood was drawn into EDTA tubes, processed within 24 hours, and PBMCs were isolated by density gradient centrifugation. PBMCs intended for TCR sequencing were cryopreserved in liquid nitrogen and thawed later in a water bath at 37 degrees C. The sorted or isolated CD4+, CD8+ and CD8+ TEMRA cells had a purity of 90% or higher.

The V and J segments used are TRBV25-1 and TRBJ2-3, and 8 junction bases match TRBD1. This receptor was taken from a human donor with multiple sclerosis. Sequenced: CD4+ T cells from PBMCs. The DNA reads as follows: TGTGCCAGCAGTGACGGACAGGGCTGGGCAGATACGCAGTATTTT. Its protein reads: CASSDGQGWADTQYF. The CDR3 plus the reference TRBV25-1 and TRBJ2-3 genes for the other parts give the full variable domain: EADIYQTPRYLVIGTGKKITLECSQTMGHDKMYWYQQDPGMELHLIHYSYGVNSTEKGDLSSESTVSRIRTEHFPLTLESARPSHTSQYLCASSDGQGWADTQYFGPGTRLTVL.